The following is a T cell receptor beta chain sequence with its context. This entry comes from a study of T cell responses to AZD1222 COVID-19 vaccine. This table comes from immunoSEQ multiplex PCR, and its TCRdb copy is limited to in-frame clones, with some not included. Among some 80,000 clones listed, roughly 80% were seen once. Germline assignment: CDR1 SGHVS and CDR2 FQNEAQ. The CDR3 covers 15 residues. V dropped 1 base and J dropped 6; count of bases not matched to a gene: 5. The TCR comes from an adult who received the MenACWY meningococcal vaccine as a control. The chain joins TRBV7-8 to TRBJ1-5; 8 bases line up with TRBD1. The source material was peripheral blood, sampled 28 days after the second dose of the MenACWY control vaccine. CDR3 DNA: TGTGCCAGCAGCTTAGGGACAGGGTACGGTCAGCCCCAGCATTTT. Amino acids: CASSLGTGYGQPQHF.